This record concerns one T cell receptor beta chain sequence. Its target is unknown. One entry per CDR3 protein results from TCRdb running MiXCR on the RT-PCR reads. The sample lists around 170,000 distinct CDR3 sequences; about 10% were seen once. This sample was included in a study of response to subunit inactivated influenza vaccine. Study outcomes and limitations: Few additional T cells are recruited per seasonal influenza vaccination, authors suggested.

The TCR was taken from a man aged 50 to 75 who received an inactivated influenza vaccine. The specimen comprised CD8+ T cells sorted from PBMCs, sampled less than 30 months after vaccination.

CDR3 DNA: TGCGCCAGCAGCTTGGAGGTGACCCAGGGGGCTTTGGGCGAGCAGTACTTC. Amino acid sequence: CASSLEVTQGALGEQYF. The chain joins TRBV5-1 to TRBJ2-7; 8 bases are shared with TRBD1. Germline values: CDR1 SGHRS, CDR2 YFSETQ. V lost 0 bases, J lost 6 bases, and 14 bases stayed unmatched. The CDR3 consists of 17 residues.